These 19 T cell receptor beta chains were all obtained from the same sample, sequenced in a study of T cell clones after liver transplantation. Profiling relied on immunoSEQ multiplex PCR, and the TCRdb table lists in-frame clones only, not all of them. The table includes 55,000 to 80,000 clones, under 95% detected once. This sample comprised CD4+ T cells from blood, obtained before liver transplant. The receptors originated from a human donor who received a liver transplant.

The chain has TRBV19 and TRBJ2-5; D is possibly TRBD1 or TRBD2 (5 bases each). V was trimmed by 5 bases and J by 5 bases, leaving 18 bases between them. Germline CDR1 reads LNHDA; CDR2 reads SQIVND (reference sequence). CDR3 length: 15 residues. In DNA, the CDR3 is TGTGCCAGTAGTCCGATGGGGGAGAGAGGGGAGACCCAGTACTTC. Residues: CASSPMGERGETQYF.

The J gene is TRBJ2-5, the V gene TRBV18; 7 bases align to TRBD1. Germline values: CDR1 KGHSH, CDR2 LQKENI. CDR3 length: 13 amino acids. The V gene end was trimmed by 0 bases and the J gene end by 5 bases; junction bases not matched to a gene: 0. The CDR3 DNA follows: TGTGCCAGCTCACCACCGGGACAGGAGACCCAGTACTTC. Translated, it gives CASSPPGQETQYF. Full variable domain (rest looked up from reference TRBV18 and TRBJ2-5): NAGVMQNPRHLVRRRGQEARLRCSPMKGHSHVYWYRQLPEEGLKFMVYLQKENIIDESGMPKERFSAEFPKEGPSILRIQQVVRGDSAAYFCASSPPGQETQYFGPGTRLLVL.

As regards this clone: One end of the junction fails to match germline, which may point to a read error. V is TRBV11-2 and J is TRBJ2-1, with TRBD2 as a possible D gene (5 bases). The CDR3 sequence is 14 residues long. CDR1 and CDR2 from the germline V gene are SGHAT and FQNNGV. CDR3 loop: CASSLAQRRGEQFF. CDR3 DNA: TGTGCCAGCAGTTTAGCGCAGCGCCGCGGCGAGCAGTTCTTC.

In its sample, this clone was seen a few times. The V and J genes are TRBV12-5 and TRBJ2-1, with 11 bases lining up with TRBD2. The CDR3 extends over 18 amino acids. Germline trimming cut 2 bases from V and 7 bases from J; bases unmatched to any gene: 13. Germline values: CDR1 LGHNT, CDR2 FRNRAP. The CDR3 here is CASGLLAPSGRFRNEQFF. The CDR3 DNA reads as TGTGCTAGTGGTTTGCTTGCCCCTAGCGGGAGGTTCAGGAATGAGCAGTTCTTC.

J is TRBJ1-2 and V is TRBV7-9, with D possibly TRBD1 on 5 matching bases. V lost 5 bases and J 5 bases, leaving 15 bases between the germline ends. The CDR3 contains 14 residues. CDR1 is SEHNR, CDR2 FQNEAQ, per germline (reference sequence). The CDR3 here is CASSHGGIEYGYTF. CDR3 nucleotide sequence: TGTGCCAGCAGCCATGGGGGGATCGAATATGGCTACACCTTC. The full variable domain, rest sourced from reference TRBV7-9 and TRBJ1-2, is DTGVSQNPRHKITKRGQNVTFRCDPISEHNRLYWYRQTLGQGPEFLTYFQNEAQLEKSRLLSDRFSAERPKGSFSTLEIQRTEQGDSAMYLCASSHGGIEYGYTFGSGTRLTVV.

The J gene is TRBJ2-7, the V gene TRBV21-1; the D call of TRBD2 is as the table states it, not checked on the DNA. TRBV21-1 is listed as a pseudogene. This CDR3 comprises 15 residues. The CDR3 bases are TGTGCCAGCAGCCGGGGGGGCAGGGGCCCCTACGAGCAGTACTTC. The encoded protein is CASSRGGRGPYEQYF.

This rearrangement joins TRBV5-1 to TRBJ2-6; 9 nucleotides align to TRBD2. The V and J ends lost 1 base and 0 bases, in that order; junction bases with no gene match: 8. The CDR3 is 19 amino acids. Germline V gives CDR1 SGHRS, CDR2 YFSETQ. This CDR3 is CASSLFSSGTGSGANVLTF. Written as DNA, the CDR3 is TGCGCCAGCAGCTTGTTTTCTAGCGGGACGGGCTCTGGGGCCAACGTCCTGACTTTC. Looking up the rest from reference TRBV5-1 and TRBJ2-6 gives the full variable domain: KAGVTQTPRYLIKTRGQQVTLSCSPISGHRSVSWYQQTPGQGLQFLFEYFSETQRNKGNFPGRFSGRQFSNSRSEMNVSTLELGDSALYLCASSLFSSGTGSGANVLTFGAGSRLTVL.

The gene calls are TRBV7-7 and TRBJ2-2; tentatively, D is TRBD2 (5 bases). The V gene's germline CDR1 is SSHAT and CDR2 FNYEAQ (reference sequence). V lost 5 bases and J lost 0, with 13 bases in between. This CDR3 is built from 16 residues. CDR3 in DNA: TGTGCCAGCAGCCCAACCCCAGCGGCGAACACCGGGGAGCTGTTTTTT. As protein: CASSPTPAANTGELFF.

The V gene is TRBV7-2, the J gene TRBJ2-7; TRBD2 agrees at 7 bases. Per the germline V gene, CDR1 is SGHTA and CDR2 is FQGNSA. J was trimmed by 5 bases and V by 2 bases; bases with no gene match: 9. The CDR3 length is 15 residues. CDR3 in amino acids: CASSLNSASGNEQYF. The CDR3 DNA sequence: TGTGCCAGCAGCTTAAATTCGGCTAGCGGCAACGAGCAGTACTTC.

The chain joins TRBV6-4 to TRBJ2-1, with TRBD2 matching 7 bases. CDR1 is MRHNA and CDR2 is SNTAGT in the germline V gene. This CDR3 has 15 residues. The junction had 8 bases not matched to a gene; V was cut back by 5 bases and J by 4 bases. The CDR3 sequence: CASSPRGAGYNEQFF. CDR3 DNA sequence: TGTGCCAGCAGTCCCCGGGGAGCGGGATACAATGAGCAGTTCTTC.

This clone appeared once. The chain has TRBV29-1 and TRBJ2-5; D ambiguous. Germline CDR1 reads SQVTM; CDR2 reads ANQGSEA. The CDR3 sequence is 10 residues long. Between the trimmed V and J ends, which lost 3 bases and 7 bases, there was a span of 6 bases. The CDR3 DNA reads TGCAGCGTTGAGGTGGGGACCCAGTACTTC. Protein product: CSVEVGTQYF.

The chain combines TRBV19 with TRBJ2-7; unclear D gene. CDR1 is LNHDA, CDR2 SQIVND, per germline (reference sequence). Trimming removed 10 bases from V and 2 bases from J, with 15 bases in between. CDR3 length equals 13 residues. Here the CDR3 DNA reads TGTGCCACCTCGGACGTCTCCCCCTACGAGCAGTACTTC. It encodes CATSDVSPYEQYF.

In nucleotides, the CDR3 is TGTGCCTCCCGGAGGGATTACACCGGGGAGCTGTTTTTT. It specifies CASRRDYTGELFF. The V gene is TRBV30, the J gene TRBJ2-2; D is possibly TRBD2 (6 bases). CDR3 length: 13 residues. Germline-derived CDR1 and CDR2 are GTSNPN and SVGIG (reference sequence). V lost 7 bases and J 3 bases, leaving 12 bases between the germline ends.

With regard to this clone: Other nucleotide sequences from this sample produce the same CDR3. The CDR3 DNA reads as TGTGCCAGCAGCTTAGGGGGGGCAGGGGAGCTGTTTTTT. Amino acids: CASSLGGAGELFF. The V and J genes are TRBV11-3 and TRBJ2-2; D is tentatively TRBD1 or TRBD2 (6 bases each). The CDR3 loop spans 13 amino acids. The V end lost 1 base, the J end lost 8 bases, and 8 bases lay between the germline ends. Germline V gene lookup returns CDR1 SGHNT and CDR2 YENEEA.

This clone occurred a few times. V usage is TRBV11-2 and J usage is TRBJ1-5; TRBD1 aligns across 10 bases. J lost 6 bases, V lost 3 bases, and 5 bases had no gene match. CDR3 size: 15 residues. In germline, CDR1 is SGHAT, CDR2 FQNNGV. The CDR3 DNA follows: TGTGCCAGCAGCTTTGGGACAGGGGTTAGTCAGCCCCAGCATTTT. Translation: CASSFGTGVSQPQHF.

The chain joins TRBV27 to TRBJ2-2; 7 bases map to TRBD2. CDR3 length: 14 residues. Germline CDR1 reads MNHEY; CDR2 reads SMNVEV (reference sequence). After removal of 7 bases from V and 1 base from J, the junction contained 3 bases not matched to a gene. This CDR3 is CASKRGQNTGELFF. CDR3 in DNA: TGTGCCAGCAAGCGGGGTCAGAACACCGGGGAGCTGTTTTTT.

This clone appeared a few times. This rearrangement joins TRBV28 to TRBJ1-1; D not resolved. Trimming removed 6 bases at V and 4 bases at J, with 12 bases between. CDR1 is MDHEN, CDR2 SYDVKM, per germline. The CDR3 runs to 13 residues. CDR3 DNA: TGTGCCAGCAGCGTCATTTCAGCCACTGAAGCTTTCTTT. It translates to CASSVISATEAFF.

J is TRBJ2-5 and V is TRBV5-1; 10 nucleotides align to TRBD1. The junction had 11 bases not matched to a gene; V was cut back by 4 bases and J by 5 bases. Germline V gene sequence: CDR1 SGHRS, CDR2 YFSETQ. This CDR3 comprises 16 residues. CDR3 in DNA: TGCGCCAGCAGCCCAGGTGGGGGACAGGGGCGGGAGACCCAGTACTTC. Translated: CASSPGGGQGRETQYF.

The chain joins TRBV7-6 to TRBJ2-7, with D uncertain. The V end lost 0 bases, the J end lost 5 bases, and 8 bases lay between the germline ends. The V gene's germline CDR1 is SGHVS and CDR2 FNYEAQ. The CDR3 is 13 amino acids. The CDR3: CASSLANENEQYF. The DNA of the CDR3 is TGTGCCAGCAGCTTAGCAAACGAGAACGAGCAGTACTTC.